This TCR beta chain was observed in a study of cytomegalovirus exposure and HLA in healthy donors (dated by TCRdb to 2016 to 2017). Looking at the study overall: In an earlier analysis of roughly 590 of the donors, approximately 300 Gb of sequence data and approximately 120 million unique TCR beta sequences from about 179 million T cells were reported. A separate validation cohort of roughly 130 different subjects was used in addition to the approximately 700-subject first cohort. To study patterns of TCR occurrence, a later analysis re-analyzed previously published TCR beta repertoires from around 660 donors and added high-resolution HLA genotyping. HLA typing included class I and class II loci at four-digit resolution. Of the 398 genotyped donors, roughly 80% were placed in the genetic ancestry cluster associated with self-reported Caucasian donors. All discovery cohort repertoires had been generated using a single sequencing platform. The aim of the study was to test whether cataloging public T cell receptors could identify signatures of past pathogen exposure. An early release that covered about 640 HLA-typed donors contained about 300 gigabases of sequencing data and about 84 million unique TCR sequences. Roughly 5 DR-DQ haplotypes were treated as single units for association and clustering because of strong linkage in the cohort. Typing coverage varied by locus: about 620-630 donors for A, B, C, DRB1 and DQB1; around 560 for DQA1; approximately 570 for DPA1; roughly 450 for DPB1. An earlier analysis of about 600 of the donors used high-throughput TCR beta sequencing to judge whether each TCR beta V gene segment behaved as functional or pseudogenic. Across around 400 genotyped donors of the cohort, an average of approximately 200,000 unique TCR beta nucleotide sequences per donor were sequenced, and 15% to 20% of those sequences were non-productive. Donor age, sex, ethnicity and CMV serostatus were collected together with the repertoire data. The study combined high-throughput TCR immunosequencing, statistical association of individual TCRs with disease status, and machine learning to predict cytomegalovirus infection status. The T cell repertoires of under 700 subjects were profiled by immunosequencing and related to cytomegalovirus serostatus. In the later analysis, no new phenotypic data were used to find candidate immune exposures; instead, reliance was placed on TCR beta sequences and their occurrence across donors. Genome-wide SNP genotypes for about three fifths of the roughly 670 donors were used in a later genetic analysis, which treated that subset as a discovery cohort. On the study overall, not on this receptor specifically: A later analysis associated about 17,000 TCR beta sequences with specific HLA alleles at a false discovery rate of 0.05. The cohort was sequenced for TCR beta chains only, and without alpha or paired-chain data the features that could be detected were limited. According to a later analysis, parvovirus B19, influenza, CMV and Epstein-Barr virus appeared linked to several top co-occurrence clusters. A later analysis found that HLA-associated TCR beta chains were more clonally expanded and had lower generation probabilities than equally common non-associated chains. A later analysis found that TCR association rates varied across HLA loci, with DRB1 alleles showing the most associated TCRs and HLA-C alleles the fewest. A cluster of highly shared sequence variants was judged likely to be a technical artifact of the sequencing pipeline. In a later analysis, most CMV-associated TCR beta chains were found to appear HLA-restricted, with HLA associations seemingly driven largely by CMV exposure. For the cohort, immune exposure information was limited to CMV serostatus. The classifier was reported to diagnose cytomegalovirus status with high specificity and sensitivity in both the original and validation cohorts. Presence/absence analyses assumed roughly uniform sequencing depth across donors, an assumption that may not hold. A later genetic analysis associated a missense DCLRE1C variant with V-gene and J-gene trimming of TCR beta chains, and an independent cohort replicated the association. A few of the identified cytomegalovirus-associated TCR beta chains were confirmed in vitro to be specific for cytomegalovirus antigens. Some IMGT-functional V segments, including TRBV6-2 and TRBV6-3, could not be distinguished by the 87-base-pair reads and were therefore excluded. Broadly in line with IMGT annotations, most TCR beta V segments showed up in productive rearrangements about 87% or about 30% of the time in an earlier analysis of several hundred of the donors. A further reported finding was that TCR beta sequences accurately predicted the HLA-A and HLA-B alleles for most subjects in the first cohort. The study listed 150 to 200 TCR beta chains as associated with cytomegalovirus. Correlated functional status among segregating V segments might be attributable to linkage disequilibrium, but an unknown experimental factor could not be ruled out. It was suggested by the authors that the approach could potentially be generalized to other disease states and immunological phenotypes. Compared with the roughly 700-donor mean, donors in an Asian-associated ancestry cluster had fewer N-insertions in productive TCRs, according to a later genetic analysis. Because counts were too low, approximately 18 rarely observed V segments, including chromosome 9 orphons, were excluded from the earlier analysis of some 540 of the donors. Because HLA typing was unavailable for some donors at each locus, only the typed subset was used in association tests. While some public TCRs were present in many individuals, most TCR sequences turned up only very rarely across donors. Strong co-occurrence of HLA alleles, especially DR and DQ, made assigning TCR associations to individual alleles difficult.

Library creation used the immunoSEQ multiplex PCR assay. For the multiplex PCR, a mixture combining 60 forward primers for TCR Vbeta segments and 13 reverse primers for TCR Jbeta segments was used. Amplification of the CDR3 region of rearranged TCR beta genes was performed with a multiplex PCR assay on genomic DNA. On the Illumina HiSeq System, the amplified TCR beta libraries were sequenced as 87-base-pair reads. Per the authors' processing: In a later analysis, tens of millions of unique TCR beta chains were counted across the approximately 670 repertoires, and around 11 million of these chains were shared by at least two donors. Raw reads were error-corrected and collapsed into unique sequences by a nearest-neighbor algorithm in which closely related sequences were merged to remove PCR and sequencing errors. CDR3 sequences were aligned to IMGT reference sequences to assign V, D and J gene segments. For a sequence to be retained, a match of at least six nucleotides was required to both a V gene segment and a J gene segment. Rearrangements were classified as productive when the CDR3 lacked stop codons and remained in frame with V and J, and all other rearrangements were classified as non-productive. CDR3 was defined according to IMGT convention as the region running from the second conserved V-encoded cysteine to the conserved J-encoded phenylalanine. In an earlier analysis of 550 to 650 of the donors, sequences lacking an unambiguous match to a single V gene segment were excluded. An earlier analysis of just under 600 of the donors called V segments functional above 56.7% productive rearrangements and segregating when the between-donor standard deviation exceeded 5%. To diagnose cytomegalovirus status from the catalog of TCR beta chain sequences, a statistical classification framework was built. A later analysis assigned V and J genes by comparing TCR nucleotide sequences with IMGT/GENE-DB human TR gene sequences. A later analysis assigned CDR3 sequences and most-parsimonious VDJ recombination scenarios with the TCRdist pipeline. In a later analysis, every TCR beta chain was defined by the combination of its CDR3 amino acid sequence and its V-gene family, and reads without a unique V-gene family were dropped. As a way to deal with suspected cross-contamination and a sequencing artifact, a later analysis dropped 592 nucleotide sequences that were highly shared and had low generation probability. A later analysis calculated a clonal expansion index for each public chain from normalized within-repertoire ranks of inferred template counts. Generation probabilities in a later analysis came from a VDJ recombination model fitted to out-of-frame rearrangements, and those results were checked against IGoR. Hypergeometric tests were used in a later analysis to score TCR-TCR, TCR-HLA and TCR-CMV co-occurrence, with a repertoire-size bias correction applied to the TCR pairs. False discovery rates were estimated in a later analysis by permuting HLA or CMV assignments 20 times. In a later analysis, co-occurring TCRs were grouped using DBSCAN, with TCRdist sequence similarity added in when clustering inside HLA-allele-positive subsets. For co-occurrence clustering, repertoires with fewer than 30,000 or more than 120,000 public chains were excluded, along with four to six repertoires with anomalous nucleotide sharing. TCRdb limited this immuneACCESS table to in-frame rearrangements with V and J called. A share of clones is missing; checked studies link under half to unresolved V genes, and the rest is unexplained. The V and J calls and clone size come from that table; D and trimming were worked out from the DNA. This sample comprises about 150,000 clones, about 68% of them detected only once. Together, the top ten hold roughly 1.4% of the sample.

In total, 500 to 700 healthy bone marrow donors made up the cohort. At the time of sampling, every cohort member was nominally healthy, though immune exposures that went unrecorded were likely present. The donor tested CMV seronegative and was one of the 352 seronegative cohort members. A peripheral blood sample was provided by each donor, and peripheral blood mononuclear cells were used for TCR beta sequencing. Genomic DNA was extracted from the blood cell samples with the Qiagen DNeasy Blood Extraction Kit. The germline V gene sets CDR1 to SQVTM and CDR2 to ANQGSEA. Relative to germline, V is missing 5 bases and J is missing 4 bases, with 8 bases of the junction outside any gene match. The CDR3 measures 14 amino acids from cysteine to phenylalanine. Only CDR3 DNA is held: 42 bases, read in frame from base 1. Remarks on this clone: This receptor's antigen is unknown. Within one base of it there is no much larger clone, and no base qualities were kept.

This TCR came from a young man in good health and CMV-seronegative. The sequencing input was PBMCs. This sequence uses TRBV29-1 and TRBJ1-5, and 7 junctional nucleotides match TRBD1. The CDR3 reads CSVLTGASNQPQHF. The base sequence is TGCAGCGTTCTTACAGGGGCCTCTAATCAGCCCCAGCATTTT. Reference TRBV29-1 and TRBJ1-5 proteins supply the regions before and after the CDR3; the full variable domain is: SAVISQKPSRDICQRGTSLTIQCQVDSQVTMMFWYRQQPGQSLTLIATANQGSEATYESGFVIDKFPISRPNLTFSTLTVSNMSPEDSSIYLCSVLTGASNQPQHFGDGTRLSIL.